This T cell receptor (beta chain) was recorded in a study of T cell responses to AZD1222 COVID-19 vaccine. General study results and limits: Scientists sampled the repertoires only once the peak T cell response had passed. Nearly half of unique spike-specific TCRs reportedly avoided B.1.351 and B.1.1.7 mutated regions. Among those given AZD1222, only six were seropositive at baseline.

Trimming shortened V by 3 bases and J by 1 base, and 6 bases separated the two germline ends. Germline V gene sequence: CDR1 LNHDA, CDR2 SQIVND (reference sequence). The CDR3 consists of 13 residues. Turning to this clone: Its matching antigen is unknown.

Profiling relied on immunoSEQ multiplex PCR, and the TCRdb table lists in-frame clones only, not all of them. The sample holds about 200,000 clones; approximately 93% are singletons and the top ten take approximately 1%. This TCR was recovered from an adult who received the AZD1222 COVID-19 vaccine. This sample comprised peripheral blood, obtained 28 days after the second AZD1222 dose. This chain uses TRBV19 with TRBJ1-1; D gene ambiguous. The CDR3 coding sequence is TGTGCCAGTAGTATTTCCAAGAACACTGAAGCTTTCTTT. This codes for CASSISKNTEAFF. The full variable domain, in which reference TRBV19 and TRBJ1-1 provide the parts outside the CDR3, is DGGITQSPKYLFRKEGQNVTLSCEQNLNHDAMYWYRQDPGQGLRLIYYSQIVNDFQKGDIAEGYSVSREKKESFPLTVTSAQKNPTAFYLCASSISKNTEAFFGQGTRLTVV.